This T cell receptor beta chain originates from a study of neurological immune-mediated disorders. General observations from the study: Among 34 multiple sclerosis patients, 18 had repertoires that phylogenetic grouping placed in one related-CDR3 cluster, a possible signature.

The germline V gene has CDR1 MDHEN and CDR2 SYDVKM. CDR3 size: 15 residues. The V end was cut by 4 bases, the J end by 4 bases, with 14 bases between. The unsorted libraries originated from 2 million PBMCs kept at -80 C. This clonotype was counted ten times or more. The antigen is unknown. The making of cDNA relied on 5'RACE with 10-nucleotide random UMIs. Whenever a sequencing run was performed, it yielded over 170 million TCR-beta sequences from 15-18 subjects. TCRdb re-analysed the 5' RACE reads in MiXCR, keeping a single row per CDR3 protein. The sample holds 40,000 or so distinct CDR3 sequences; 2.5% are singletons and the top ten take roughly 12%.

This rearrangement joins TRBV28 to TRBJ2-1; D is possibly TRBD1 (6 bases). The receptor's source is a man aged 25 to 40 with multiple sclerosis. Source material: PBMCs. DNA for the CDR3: TGTGCCAGCAGTTCCCCAGGGACACGATACAATGAGCAGTTCTTC. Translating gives CASSSPGTRYNEQFF.